The sequence of this T cell receptor (beta chain) was determined in a study of control samples from healthy donors and cancer patients. The method was immunoSEQ multiplex PCR; TCRdb's version includes in-frame clones alone and lacks a portion of them. The sample holds about 94,000 clones, around nine tenths seen once. Germline V lookup: CDR1 KGHDR, CDR2 SFDVKD. With V trimmed by 9 bases and J by 8 bases, 10 bases remained unmatched. The CDR3 has 15 residues. The clonotype was recovered from a woman in her late teens or twenties in good health. The chain combines TRBV24-1 with TRBJ1-4; TRBD1 matches at 11 bases. Sequenced: blood. The CDR3: CATVGYGTGGEKLFF. In DNA, the CDR3 is TGTGCCACCGTGGGATACGGGACAGGGGGGGAAAAACTGTTTTTT.